The rows below give T cell receptor beta chains drawn from one sample of a study of early T cells in non-severe SARS-CoV-2 infection. TCRdb itself ran the 5' RACE reads through MiXCR, one entry per CDR3 protein. The table records nearly 45,000 distinct CDR3 sequences, around 10% of them present only once. Sequencing was done on a sample of whole blood. The receptors originated from an adult who was a healthcare worker with PCR-confirmed SARS-CoV-2 infection or an uninfected control (not recorded which). Both conserved end residues are part of each CDR3. A D gene is named only where the DNA matches it firmly. Expanded clones are given a class, and other clones once, few, many or no size at all.

DNA	CDR3	V	D	J	size	length
TGTGCCAGCAGATCAGGGGGCCTCTCTGAAAACACCATATATTTT	CASRSGGLSENTIYF	TRBV28	TRBD1	TRBJ1-3	many	15
TGTGCCATCAGGGATAACACTGAAGCCTTCTTT	CAIRDNTEAFF	TRBV10-3	.	TRBJ1-1	many	11
TGCAGCCTATGGACAGGGATAAATGAGCAGTTCTTC	CSLWTGINEQFF	TRBV29-1	TRBD1	TRBJ2-1	once	12
TGTGCCAGCAGCTTAACCGGGACAGGGCAAGAGACCCAGTACTTC	CASSLTGTGQETQYF	TRBV7-3	TRBD1	TRBJ2-5	many	15
TGCAGTGCTAGAGACCTCCAAGAGACCCAGTACTTC	CSARDLQETQYF	TRBV20-1	.	TRBJ2-5	many	12
TGTGCCAGCAGCTTGCGGATTAGCGGAAAAATCTACGAGCAGTACTTC	CASSLRISGKIYEQYF	TRBV7-2	.	TRBJ2-7	once	16
TGTGCCAGCAGATCCTCGCGTGGGGGCTCGATCCAAGAGACCCAGTACTTC	CASRSSRGGSIQETQYF	TRBV28	.	TRBJ2-5	.	17
TGTGCCAGCAGCCAAGATGGAGACAGTGGAAACACCATATATTTT	CASSQDGDSGNTIYF	TRBV4-2	.	TRBJ1-3	many	15
TGCAGTGCTAAACGGATCGGGGTCTATGGCTACACCTTC	CSAKRIGVYGYTF	TRBV20-1	.	TRBJ1-2	many	13
TGTGCCAGCAGCTTAGCAGGTTGGCTCGGGAAGGCCGGGGCCTACGAGCAGTACTTC	CASSLAGWLGKAGAYEQYF	TRBV7-2	.	TRBJ2-7	few	19
TGTGCCAGCACTCTAAGACAGGAAACTGAAGCTTTCTTT	CASTLRQETEAFF	TRBV7-9	.	TRBJ1-1	few	13
TGCAGTGCTAGCCGCCCACAGGGGAACACTGAAGCTTTCTTT	CSASRPQGNTEAFF	TRBV20-1	.	TRBJ1-1	many	14
TGTGCCAGCAGTGATCATGGGGGCCAGCTCGACAATGAGCAGTTCTTC	CASSDHGGQLDNEQFF	TRBV25-1	.	TRBJ2-1	many	16
TGTGCCAGCAGTTTATGGGCGGGGGGTTACGAGCAGTACTTC	CASSLWAGGYEQYF	TRBV27	TRBD2	TRBJ2-7	many	14